This TCR beta chain was identified in a study of high-grade serous ovarian cancer treatment subgroups. Across the study: Samples averaged about 15,000 reads and approximately 7,000 unique TCR beta rearrangements. Study observations and caveats: The analyses considered CDR3 and ignored CDR1 and CDR2. Repertoire similarity ranged roughly 0.095 to 0.79 between tumors of one patient. TCR relatedness rose with neoantigen level and trended with mutation load.

Measured with immunoSEQ multiplex PCR; TCRdb has only the in-frame clones, and not every one. The profile covers around 15,000 clones, with approximately 70% appearing a single time and around 4.2% taken by the ten largest. V shed 1 base, J shed 7 bases, and the junction held 13 bases outside the gene matches. The germline V gene has CDR1 SGHAT and CDR2 FQNNGV. The CDR3 consists of 16 residues. Details on this clone: Antigen: not known.

Tumor tissue was taken before any definitive surgery or chemotherapy was given. The sample comprised tumor tissue. The TCR sequence derives from a human donor with high-grade serous ovarian cancer. The chain links TRBV11-2 to TRBJ2-7; 7 bases line up with TRBD2. As DNA, the CDR3 is TGTGCCAGCAGCTTAGTTGGCGGGGGAACCATTTTTGAGCAGTACTTC. Translating gives CASSLVGGGTIFEQYF. The full variable domain, its missing parts supplied by reference TRBV11-2 and TRBJ2-7, is EAGVAQSPRYKIIEKRQSVAFWCNPISGHATLYWYQQILGQGPKLLIQFQNNGVVDDSQLPKDRFSAERLKGVDSTLKIQPAKLEDSAVYLCASSLVGGGTIFEQYFGPGTRLTVT.